This T cell receptor (beta chain) was found in a study of T cell responses to AZD1222 COVID-19 vaccine. Of note for this clone: Its target is unknown.

The J segment lost 0 bases and the V segment lost 7 bases, leaving 4 bases of the junction unmatched. CDR3 size: 14 residues. Looked up from germline, CDR1 is LNHDA and CDR2 is SQIVND (reference sequence). This table comes from immunoSEQ multiplex PCR, and its TCRdb copy is limited to in-frame clones, with some not included. Of 65,000 to 95,000 clones listed, around 90% were seen once; the top ten hold approximately 6.5%. Study-level results: The sample set comprised mostly white British donors with more females, and clonal diversity was possibly underestimated. Dominant at 160-218 and 743-854, vaccine-associated CD4 TCRs also spanned spike. Repertoires in all cases were sampled only once the peak T cell response had passed.

Specimen: peripheral blood, collected on day 0 of MenACWY control vaccination. The rearrangement joins TRBV19 to TRBJ2-3, with 7 bases identical to TRBD2. This receptor was obtained from an adult in good health. The CDR3, as DNA: TGTGCCAGTACGGGGGGAGAAAGCACAGATACGCAGTATTTT. It translates to CASTGGESTDTQYF.